A single sample is the source of the 6 T cell receptor beta chains below, sequenced in a study of CD8 T cells in Susac syndrome (dated by TCRdb to between 2018 and 2021). Receptor amplification or capture employed the immunoSEQ multiplex PCR assay. RNA was extracted with the RNeasy kit and 0.5 to 1 ug was reverse transcribed using random hexamers. The public reads were reprocessed in TCRdb via fastp at Q25 and MiXCR, keeping in-frame beta chains. Rows are combined by CDR3 protein, so each entry shows the most common genes and DNA. The sample has roughly 190,000 distinct CDR3 sequences on record, about 94% of them singletons. The leading ten clones occupy around 0.1% of the sample. Specimen: CD4+ T cells from PBMCs. All receptors come from a human donor in good health.

The chain carries TRBV7-3 and TRBJ2-3; the match to TRBD2 covers 9 bases. The CDR3 extends over 17 amino acids. The junction had 13 bases not matched to a gene; V was cut back by 2 bases and J by 7 bases. Germline CDR1 reads SGHTA; CDR2 reads FQGTGA. DNA for the CDR3: TGTGCCAGCAGCTTATCCAGCGGGGGGTGGGCTACGAATACGCAGTATTTT. Its translation is CASSLSSGGWATNTQYF.

J is TRBJ1-2 and V is TRBV14, with unresolved D. Trimming cost V 0 bases and J 3 bases, with 5 bases left between them. This CDR3 is built from 13 residues. Germline loops: CDR1 SGHDN, CDR2 FVKESK. The CDR3 sequence is CASSQEGYYGYTF. The CDR3 DNA reads TGTGCCAGCAGCCAAGAAGGATACTATGGCTACACCTTC.

The chain has TRBV20-1 and TRBJ2-5, with D perhaps assigned TRBD1 or TRBD2 (6 bases each). CDR1 and CDR2 from the germline V gene are DFQATT and SNEGSKA (reference sequence). The V gene lost 5 bases and the J gene lost 10 bases, with 20 bases spanning the gap. CDR3 length: 13 amino acids. The CDR3 loop is CSAPQGQPAGQYF. The DNA for the CDR3 is TGCAGTGCTCCTCAGGGGCAGCCAGCGGGCCAGTACTTC.

The CDR3 loop reads CASSYSAQGGQYGYTF. CDR3 in DNA: TGTGCCAGCAGTTACTCAGCCCAGGGTGGACAATATGGCTACACCTTC. V usage is TRBV6-6 and J usage is TRBJ1-2, with a possible D match to TRBD1 (5 bases). The V and J ends lost 0 bases and 5 bases respectively, with 16 bases between them. The CDR3 length is 16 residues. Germline CDR1 reads MNHNY; CDR2 reads SVGAGI (reference sequence).

This clonotype is a singleton in its sample. The chain is built from TRBV20-1 and TRBJ1-1, with D uncertain. Trimming took off 6 bases at V and 1 base at J, with 12 bases between the two ends. This CDR3 is built from 13 residues. Per germline, CDR1 DFQATT and CDR2 SNEGSKA (reference sequence). CDR3 sequence (DNA): TGCAGTGCCAATCTGGCAGCGAACACTGAAGCTTTCTTT. Translating it yields CSANLAANTEAFF.

The V gene is TRBV29-1, the J gene TRBJ2-3; D remains unclear. Trimming cost V 5 bases and J 0 bases, with 12 bases left between them. The CDR3 is 14 residues long. CDR1 and CDR2 from the germline V gene are SQVTM and ANQGSEA. The CDR3 is CSVLSPESTDTQYF. In nucleotides, the CDR3 is TGCAGCGTTCTGAGCCCAGAGAGCACAGATACGCAGTATTTT.